A single sample is the source of the 17 T cell receptor beta chains below, sequenced in a study of blood T cell repertoires in COVID-19. The protocol was immunoSEQ multiplex PCR, while the TCRdb copy is restricted to in-frame clones and leaves out a portion. Here the sample spans 55,000 to 75,000 clones, around 90% being singletons. Specimen: peripheral blood. All receptors derive from a man aged 55 to 70 with acute or convalescent COVID-19.

This chain joins TRBV7-2 and TRBJ1-1, with TRBD1 as a possible D gene (6 bases). Germline loops: CDR1 SGHTA, CDR2 FQGNSA. The length of the CDR3 is 15 residues. V gave up 1 base and J gave up 0 bases, with 9 bases separating them. CDR3 in amino acids: CASSLGDTMNTEAFF. Written as DNA, the CDR3 is TGTGCCAGCAGCTTAGGGGACACAATGAACACTGAAGCTTTCTTT.

V gene TRBV24-1 combines with J gene TRBJ1-4, with D perhaps matching TRBD1 (5 bases). Per germline, CDR1 KGHDR and CDR2 SFDVKD. The CDR3 runs 12 residues. The ends were cut back, 3 bases at V and 12 bases at J, with 10 bases in the middle. The CDR3 region is CATSDGRGELFF. DNA for the CDR3: TGTGCCACCAGTGATGGTCGGGGGGAACTGTTTTTT.

The chain links TRBV19 to TRBJ1-3; unclear D gene. This CDR3 has 15 residues. Looked up from germline, CDR1 is LNHDA and CDR2 is SQIVND (reference sequence). Trimming left V 3 bases short and J 1 base short, with 10 bases between. The CDR3 sequence: CASSIPGRSGNTIYF. CDR3 DNA: TGTGCCAGTAGTATCCCAGGCCGATCTGGAAACACCATATATTTT.

This chain connects TRBV7-2 to TRBJ1-5; D remains unclear. V was cut by 1 base and J by 4 bases, with 11 bases left in between. This CDR3 is 15 amino acids long. Looked up from germline, CDR1 is SGHTA and CDR2 is FQGNSA. CDR3 loop: CASSLGNMQNQPQHF. CDR3 DNA sequence: TGTGCCAGCAGCTTAGGAAATATGCAGAATCAGCCCCAGCATTTT.

This rearrangement joins TRBV27 to TRBJ2-7; maybe TRBD2 (6 bases). Trimming left V 4 bases short and J 5 bases short, with 21 bases between. The CDR3 is 16 residues long. In germline, CDR1 is MNHEY, CDR2 SMNVEV (reference sequence). The CDR3 is CASSYSRREGENEQYF. The CDR3, as DNA: TGTGCCAGCAGTTACTCCCGGAGGGAAGGGGAGAACGAGCAGTACTTC.

The chain links TRBV5-1 to TRBJ2-2; TRBD2 matches at 12 bases. V lost 4 bases to trimming and J lost 4 bases; unmatched junction nucleotides: 5. The CDR3 is 16 residues long. Germline V gene data show CDR1 as SGHRS and CDR2 as YFSETQ. The CDR3 region is CASSDALAGGTGELFF. DNA of the CDR3: TGCGCCAGCAGCGACGCACTAGCGGGGGGCACCGGGGAGCTGTTTTTT.

The chain combines TRBV29-1 with TRBJ2-7, with 10 bases fitting TRBD1. Germline CDR1 and CDR2: SQVTM and ANQGSEA. This CDR3 spans 14 amino acids. The V and J ends lost 5 bases and 4 bases, in that order; junction bases with no gene match: 8. The CDR3 loop is CSVISTGGRYEQYF. Here the CDR3 DNA reads TGCAGCGTTATTTCGACAGGGGGCAGGTACGAGCAGTACTTC.

This chain connects TRBV19 to TRBJ2-3; maybe TRBD2 (6 bases). Germline CDR1 is LNHDA and CDR2 is SQIVND (reference sequence). Trimming took off 4 bases at V and 7 bases at J, with 18 bases between the two ends. CDR3 length equals 15 residues. This CDR3 reads CASSKPSEGTYTQYF. The CDR3 DNA sequence: TGTGCCAGTAGTAAGCCTAGCGAGGGAACTTATACGCAGTATTTT.

The chain uses TRBV7-9 and TRBJ2-7; 13 positions agree with TRBD2. Germline CDR1 SEHNR, CDR2 FQNEAQ (reference sequence). This CDR3 has 18 amino acids. With V trimmed by 2 bases and J by 4 bases, 11 bases remained unmatched. The CDR3 is CASSLWSQGTSGVYEQYF. CDR3 in DNA: TGTGCCAGCAGCTTATGGTCACAAGGGACTAGCGGGGTTTACGAGCAGTACTTC. Combining the CDR3 with reference TRBV7-9 and TRBJ2-7 gives the whole variable domain DTGVSQNPRHKITKRGQNVTFRCDPISEHNRLYWYRQTLGQGPEFLTYFQNEAQLEKSRLLSDRFSAERPKGSFSTLEIQRTEQGDSAMYLCASSLWSQGTSGVYEQYFGPGTRLTVT.

This clone was counted once. This chain joins TRBV27 and TRBJ1-4; D call uncertain. Germline V CDR1 and CDR2: MNHEY, SMNVEV (reference sequence). V shed 2 bases and J shed 8 bases, with 12 bases lying between them. This CDR3 has 14 amino acids. CDR3 protein: CASSLRRTGEKLFF. In nucleotides, the CDR3 is TGTGCCAGCAGTTTAAGGCGAACGGGAGAAAAACTGTTTTTT.

This clone was seen only once. This chain joins TRBV6-6 and TRBJ2-2; 10 bases fit TRBD1. Per the germline V gene, CDR1 is MNHNY and CDR2 is SVGAGI (reference sequence). This CDR3 comprises 15 residues. V shed 5 bases and J 5 bases; nucleotides not matched to a gene: 5. CDR3 bases: TGTGCCAGCAGTCGCCGGGGACAGGGGACCGGGGAGCTGTTTTTT. This codes for CASSRRGQGTGELFF.

In nucleotides, the CDR3 is TGTGCCAGCAGCTTGGGGTGGGAGCCGGGGGAGCAGTACTTC. Its translation: CASSLGWEPGEQYF. The chain couples TRBV5-6 to TRBJ2-7, with D perhaps matching TRBD2 (5 bases). Per the germline V gene, CDR1 is SGHDT and CDR2 is YYEEEE. The length of the CDR3 is 14 residues. With 0 bases removed from V and 7 bases from J, the gap between germline ends came to 14 bases. Full variable domain (remainder filled in from reference TRBV5-6 and TRBJ2-7): DAGVTQSPTHLIKTRGQQVTLRCSPKSGHDTVSWYQQALGQGPQFIFQYYEEEERQRGNFPDRFSGHQFPNYSSELNVNALLLGDSALYLCASSLGWEPGEQYFGPGTRLTVT.

The genes are TRBV4-1 and TRBJ2-3, with 10 bases fitting TRBD2. V lost 0 bases to trimming and J lost 1 base; unmatched junction nucleotides: 7. Germline assignment: CDR1 MGHRA and CDR2 YSYEKL. The CDR3 spans 18 residues. The CDR3 DNA is TGCGCCAGCAGCCAAGATTACGGTAGCGGGAGGCGCACAGATACGCAGTATTTT. The encoded protein is CASSQDYGSGRRTDTQYF.

This clone was picked up a small number of times. The chain uses TRBV10-3 and TRBJ2-1, with 9 bases lining up with TRBD2. CDR3 length equals 14 residues. V lost 3 bases and J lost 7; bases outside the gene matches: 4. The germline V gene encodes CDR1 ENHRY and CDR2 SYGVKD. The CDR3 DNA reads as TGTGCCATCAGTGACCCGGGACTAGCTAATGAGCAGTTCTTC. The encoded protein is CAISDPGLANEQFF.

The rearrangement links TRBV5-6 to TRBJ1-2, with a possible D match to TRBD1 (6 bases). Trimming removed 4 bases from V and 4 bases from J, with 11 bases in between. Germline-derived CDR1 and CDR2 are SGHDT and YYEEEE. This CDR3 is built from 13 residues. The CDR3 nucleotides read TGTGCCAGCAGCCCCGACAGGAGCTATGGCTACACCTTC. Its translation: CASSPDRSYGYTF.

V and J are TRBV5-5 and TRBJ2-7; perhaps TRBD2 as D (5 bases). Per germline, CDR1 SGHKS and CDR2 YYEKEE (reference sequence). Trimming took 3 bases from V and 4 from J, leaving 17 bases between them. The CDR3 is made up of 15 amino acids. CDR3 sequence reads: CASSSIPSRGYEQYF. CDR3 DNA: TGTGCCAGCAGCTCCATTCCAAGCCGGGGTTACGAGCAGTACTTC.

A few counts support this clone. The DNA for the CDR3 is TGTGCCAGCAGCTTAGTCCGGGACGAGCAGTACTTC. As protein: CASSLVRDEQYF. This chain uses TRBV7-9 with TRBJ2-7; D is unclear. Germline V gene data show CDR1 as SEHNR and CDR2 as FQNEAQ (reference sequence). Trimming left V 1 base short and J 5 bases short, with 6 bases between. The CDR3 consists of 12 residues.